What follows are 4 T cell receptor beta chains derived from one specimen sequenced in a study of T cells in Graves' hyperthyroidism and ophthalmopathy. Amplification targeted TCR beta CDR3 regions from RNA transcripts. First-round RT-PCR with HTBI primers amplified the TCR CDR3 region. TCRdb passed the multiplex PCR reads through MiXCR, listing each CDR3 protein once. The table has around 500,000 distinct CDR3 sequences, roughly a sixth seen once; the top ten hold approximately 32%. The sequenced sample was blood. These receptors all come from a woman in her 30s with Graves' ophthalmopathy.

There are many counts of this clonotype. The chain links TRBV7-9 to TRBJ1-5, with a weak D call TRBD1 (6 bases). The length of the CDR3 is 16 residues. Germline V gives CDR1 SEHNR, CDR2 FQNEAQ (reference sequence). V shed 1 base and J shed 6 bases, with 16 bases lying between them. The CDR3 here is CASSLVGFGGTQPQHF. The DNA for the CDR3 is TGTGCCAGCAGCTTAGTAGGTTTCGGGGGCACTCAGCCCCAGCATTTT.

The chain employs TRBV19 and TRBJ2-1; 9 bases line up with TRBD1. The V gene's germline CDR1 is LNHDA and CDR2 SQIVND (reference sequence). Germline trimming cut 4 bases from V and 5 bases from J; bases unmatched to any gene: 6. The CDR3 is made up of 15 amino acids. CDR3 sequence: CASSKRTGAHNEQFF. DNA of the CDR3: TGTGCCAGTAGTAAACGGACAGGGGCGCACAATGAGCAGTTCTTC. The full variable domain, its missing parts supplied by reference TRBV19 and TRBJ2-1, is DGGITQSPKYLFRKEGQNVTLSCEQNLNHDAMYWYRQDPGQGLRLIYYSQIVNDFQKGDIAEGYSVSREKKESFPLTVTSAQKNPTAFYLCASSKRTGAHNEQFFGPGTRLTVL.

This clonotype has a count of ten or more. V gene TRBV20-1 combines with J gene TRBJ2-1; D may be TRBD1 (5 bases). V dropped 0 bases and J dropped 2 bases, with 11 bases sitting between them. There are 15 residues in the CDR3. Per germline, CDR1 DFQATT and CDR2 SNEGSKA (reference sequence). CDR3 nucleotide sequence: TGCAGTGCTAGAGATTCGGACACGCCCTACAATGAGCAGTTCTTC. It yields the protein CSARDSDTPYNEQFF.

This clonotype occurred many times. The J gene is TRBJ2-7, the V gene TRBV20-1, with 8 bases matching TRBD1. The junction had 8 bases not matched to a gene; V was cut back by 6 bases and J by 4 bases. Germline values: CDR1 DFQATT, CDR2 SNEGSKA (reference sequence). The length of the CDR3 is 13 residues. The CDR3 reads CSAQGQGLYEQYF. As DNA, the CDR3 is TGCAGTGCGCAAGGACAGGGCTTATACGAGCAGTACTTC.